The 32 T cell receptor beta chains in this list originate from one sample, sequenced in a study of CD8 T cell repertoires and HIV-1 epitope variants (dated by TCRdb to about 2020). The library was made by the immunoSEQ multiplex PCR assay. TCRdb re-hosts the immuneACCESS table, in-frame sequences only. Its copies lack some clones; in the studies checked, an unresolved V gene accounts for under half of them, and the cause for the rest is not known. This sample comprises roughly 5,000 clones, approximately 61% of them detected only once. Of the sample, 46% falls within the top ten clones. The antigens for these receptors are not known. Sequencing was done on a sample of cultured CD8+ T cells derived from PBMCs. These receptors were collected from a male donor with HIV.

In its sample, this clone was seen a few times. The genes are TRBV5-6 and TRBJ2-7; D may correspond to TRBD1 or TRBD2 (5 bases each). Trimming pared 0 bases from V and 1 base from J, leaving 14 bases between. Germline lookup yields CDR1 SGHDT and CDR2 YYEEEE. There are 16 residues in the CDR3. CDR3 protein: CASSLGGYAISYEQYF. DNA of the CDR3: TGTGCCAGCAGCTTGGGGGGGTACGCAATATCCTACGAGCAGTACTTC.

The V gene is TRBV27, the J gene TRBJ1-1, with TRBD1 as a possible D gene (5 bases). The V and J ends lost 9 bases and 4 bases respectively, with 18 bases between them. Per germline, CDR1 MNHEY and CDR2 SMNVEV (reference sequence). There are 14 residues in the CDR3. The CDR3 here is CASRGEAEGTEAFF. DNA of the CDR3: TGTGCCAGTAGAGGGGAGGCGGAGGGCACTGAAGCTTTCTTT.

This chain links TRBV6-5 with TRBJ2-2, with 9 bases fitting TRBD1. There are 16 residues in the CDR3. Trimming removed 0 bases from V and 6 bases from J; junction bases left unmatched: 5. Germline CDR1 reads MNHEY; CDR2 reads SVGAGI. The CDR3: CASSYSTGGNAGELFF. CDR3 nucleotide sequence: TGTGCCAGCAGTTACTCGACAGGGGGAAACGCCGGGGAGCTGTTTTTT.

The chain combines TRBV5-4 with TRBJ1-1, with D hard to call. V gave up 0 bases and J gave up 1 base, with 4 bases separating them. The V gene's germline CDR1 is SGHNT and CDR2 YYREEE (reference sequence). There are 13 residues in the CDR3. CDR3 in amino acids: CASSLGGNTEAFF. The CDR3 DNA is TGTGCCAGCAGCTTGGGGGGGAACACTGAAGCTTTCTTT.

The CDR3 spells CASSLSAGSQIYGYTF. The DNA for the CDR3 is TGTGCCAGCAGTTTATCGGCAGGGAGTCAAATCTATGGCTACACCTTC. The rearrangement joins TRBV27 to TRBJ1-2; D possibly corresponds to TRBD1 (5 bases). The CDR3 extends over 16 amino acids. Germline-derived CDR1 and CDR2 are MNHEY and SMNVEV (reference sequence). Trimming took 0 bases from V and 4 from J, leaving 15 bases between them.

The chain couples TRBV29-1 to TRBJ2-5, with D possibly TRBD2 on 6 matching bases. The germline gives CDR1 SQVTM, CDR2 ANQGSEA. This CDR3 has 14 amino acids. Trimming stripped 0 bases from V and 4 bases from J, with 12 bases between. The DNA for the CDR3 is TGCAGCGTTGAAGATCAGAGCGGGTCAGAGACCCAGTACTTC. Its translation is CSVEDQSGSETQYF. The complete variable domain, with remaining parts taken from reference TRBV29-1 and TRBJ2-5, reads SAVISQKPSRDICQRGTSLTIQCQVDSQVTMMFWYRQQPGQSLTLIATANQGSEATYESGFVIDKFPISRPNLTFSTLTVSNMSPEDSSIYLCSVEDQSGSETQYFGPGTRLLVL.

The chain employs TRBV4-3 and TRBJ2-1, with TRBD1 as a possible D gene (6 bases). This CDR3 is 17 amino acids long. The germline CDR1 and CDR2 sequences are LGHNA and YSLEER. V was cut by 0 bases and J by 3 bases, with 15 bases left in between. The CDR3 nucleotides are TGCGCCAGCAGCCAAGAAACAGGGTTGATGGGCTACAATGAGCAGTTCTTC. Amino acids: CASSQETGLMGYNEQFF.

Written as DNA, the CDR3 is TGTGCCAGCAGAGCTCTAGCGGGAGGGTACGAGCAGTACTTC. Its translation is CASRALAGGYEQYF. The chain joins TRBV27 to TRBJ2-7, with TRBD2 matching over 12 bases. V was pared by 6 bases and J by 4 bases, with 4 bases of the junction left unmatched. The germline gives CDR1 MNHEY, CDR2 SMNVEV (reference sequence). The length of the CDR3 is 14 residues.

This clone was seen more than once but under ten times. The chain recombines TRBV15 with TRBJ2-5, with a weak D call TRBD1 (6 bases). Germline CDR1 is LNHNV and CDR2 is YYDKDF (reference sequence). The V gene lost 0 bases and the J gene lost 4 bases, with 9 bases spanning the gap. CDR3 length equals 14 residues. CDR3 sequence (DNA): TGTGCCACCAGCAGAGACGTAGGGGGAGAGACCCAGTACTTC. Translated, it gives CATSRDVGGETQYF.

The gene calls are TRBV27 and TRBJ2-7; 11 nucleotides align to TRBD1. The CDR3 extends over 14 amino acids. V lost 3 bases and J lost 6; bases outside the gene matches: 4. Germline CDR1 is MNHEY and CDR2 is SMNVEV (reference sequence). CDR3 amino acids: CASSFGQGAIEQYF. The CDR3 DNA follows: TGTGCCAGCAGTTTCGGACAGGGGGCTATCGAGCAGTACTTC.

This clone was picked up one time. The V gene is TRBV30, the J gene TRBJ2-7; the D gene could be TRBD1 or TRBD2 (5 bases each). The CDR3 runs to 12 residues. Deletions cut 3 bases from V and 3 bases from J, with 9 bases between. The V gene's germline CDR1 is GTSNPN and CDR2 SVGIG (reference sequence). The CDR3 region is CAWSGDGYEQYF. The CDR3 coding sequence is TGTGCCTGGAGCGGGGACGGCTACGAGCAGTACTTC.

CDR3 protein: CASGTGMGTEAFF. The DNA for the CDR3 is TGTGCCAGCGGTACAGGGATGGGCACTGAAGCTTTCTTT. The rearrangement joins TRBV27 to TRBJ1-1; D is possibly TRBD1 (6 bases). The CDR3 is 13 residues long. V was clipped by 8 bases and J by 4 bases, with 14 bases between them. Looked up from germline, CDR1 is MNHEY and CDR2 is SMNVEV (reference sequence).

The J gene is TRBJ2-7, the V gene TRBV5-1; D uncertain. The CDR3 has 11 amino acids. Per germline, CDR1 SGHRS and CDR2 YFSETQ. Trimming cost V 0 bases and J 4 bases, with 2 bases left between them. Written as DNA, the CDR3 is TGCGCCAGCAGCTTGGGGTACGAGCAGTACTTC. This codes for CASSLGYEQYF.

The CDR3 region is CASSLAGGPNTGELFF. CDR3 DNA: TGTGCCAGCAGTCTCGCGGGAGGGCCGAACACCGGGGAGCTGTTTTTT. The chain recombines TRBV27 with TRBJ2-2; 9 bases align to TRBD2. The CDR3 is made up of 16 amino acids. The V segment lost 5 bases and the J segment 0 bases; nucleotides outside the gene matches: 4. CDR1 and CDR2 from the germline V gene are MNHEY and SMNVEV (reference sequence).

This clone occurred once. The rearrangement links TRBV5-1 to TRBJ2-7; D possibly corresponds to TRBD1 (6 bases). The length of the CDR3 is 14 residues. V shed 0 bases and J shed 5 bases, with 12 bases lying between them. CDR1 SGHRS and CDR2 YFSETQ come from the germline V gene. CDR3 amino acids: CASSLEAGVDEQYF. CDR3 sequence (DNA): TGCGCCAGCAGCTTGGAGGCAGGGGTCGACGAGCAGTACTTC.

The rearrangement joins TRBV28 to TRBJ1-4; D is uncertain. V gave up 4 bases and J gave up 3 bases, with 6 bases separating them. Germline assignment: CDR1 MDHEN and CDR2 SYDVKM. The CDR3 runs to 13 residues. For the CDR3, the DNA is TGTGCCAGCAGTTGGGAATCTAATGAAAAACTGTTTTTT. It specifies CASSWESNEKLFF.

The rearrangement links TRBV12-5 to TRBJ2-3; 7 bases are shared with TRBD2. This CDR3 has 15 amino acids. V was pared by 7 bases and J by 2 bases, with 9 bases of the junction left unmatched. Germline-derived CDR1 and CDR2 are LGHNT and FRNRAP. The CDR3 sequence: CASALGTTYTDTQYF. CDR3 sequence (DNA): TGTGCTAGTGCCCTTGGGACTACTTACACAGATACGCAGTATTTT.

This chain connects TRBV19 to TRBJ1-5; 10 bases fit TRBD1. Germline V lookup: CDR1 LNHDA, CDR2 SQIVND (reference sequence). The CDR3 spans 14 residues. Trimming took 9 bases from V and 1 from J; bases not matched to a gene: 3. The CDR3 sequence: CASRQGASNQPQHF. In DNA form, the CDR3 reads TGTGCCAGCCGACAGGGGGCGAGCAATCAGCCCCAGCATTTT.

The chain recombines TRBV4-1 with TRBJ1-1; TRBD1 is a possible D gene (6 bases). V lost 2 bases to trimming and J lost 4 bases, with 11 bases between them. CDR1 and CDR2 from the germline V gene are MGHRA and YSYEKL. The CDR3 extends over 14 amino acids. The CDR3 sequence is CASSQNTGRTEAFF. Written as DNA, the CDR3 is TGCGCCAGCAGCCAAAATACAGGGCGCACTGAAGCTTTCTTT.

This clone was detected only a few times. V usage is TRBV28 and J usage is TRBJ1-5; D unclear. CDR3 size: 11 residues. Germline V gene lookup returns CDR1 MDHEN and CDR2 SYDVKM. V was pared by 3 bases and J by 6 bases, with 3 bases between. The CDR3 here is CASSFGQPQHF. In DNA form, the CDR3 reads TGTGCCAGCAGTTTTGGTCAGCCCCAGCATTTT. Supplemented by reference TRBV28 and TRBJ1-5, the full variable domain reads DVKVTQSSRYLVKRTGEKVFLECVQDMDHENMFWYRQDPGLGLRLIYFSYDVKMKEKGDIPEGYSVSREKKERFSLILESASTNQTSMYLCASSFGQPQHFGDGTRLSIL.

CDR3 sequence reads: CASRTFGGNTEAFF. The CDR3 DNA is TGTGCCAGCCGGACCTTTGGGGGGAACACTGAAGCTTTCTTT. The rearrangement joins TRBV5-4 to TRBJ1-1, with a possible D match to TRBD1 (5 bases). CDR3 size: 14 residues. V was trimmed by 7 bases and J by 1 base, leaving 14 bases between them. Germline CDR1 SGHNT, CDR2 YYREEE (reference sequence).

V is TRBV2 and J is TRBJ1-4, with D possibly TRBD1 on 6 matching bases. Germline V gene sequence: CDR1 SNHLY, CDR2 FYNNEI. This CDR3 is 13 amino acids long. Trimming shortened V by 11 bases and J by 5 bases, and 15 bases separated the two germline ends. CDR3 coding DNA: TGTGCCTGGGGGGGGCAGACCAATGAAAAACTGTTTTTT. Translation gives CAWGGQTNEKLFF.

Within the sample, this clone is hyperexpanded. The chain has TRBV28 and TRBJ1-2; D not resolved. Germline V lookup: CDR1 MDHEN, CDR2 SYDVKM. Trimming left V 8 bases short and J 1 base short, with 20 bases between. CDR3 length: 16 residues. The chain's CDR3 is CASGLYPLDLNYGYTF. The CDR3 DNA reads as TGTGCCAGCGGCTTATATCCCTTGGACCTTAACTATGGCTACACCTTC.

This rearrangement joins TRBV27 to TRBJ2-7, with a tentative D call TRBD1 (7 bases). The V end lost 6 bases, the J end lost 2 bases, and 14 bases lay between the germline ends. This CDR3 region has 14 residues. The V gene's germline CDR1 is MNHEY and CDR2 SMNVEV (reference sequence). Here the CDR3 reads CASSLDRTTYEQYF. The CDR3 DNA sequence: TGTGCCAGCAGCCTGGACAGGACTACCTACGAGCAGTACTTC.

The genes are TRBV13 and TRBJ1-4; 8 bases align to TRBD1. This CDR3 is 15 amino acids long. The V gene end was trimmed by 3 bases and the J gene end by 2 bases; junction bases not matched to a gene: 2. CDR1 is PRHDT, CDR2 FYEKMQ, per germline (reference sequence). The CDR3 sequence is CASSLRQGTNEKLFF. The CDR3 DNA sequence: TGTGCCAGCAGCTTGAGACAGGGGACTAATGAAAAACTGTTTTTT.

This chain joins TRBV28 and TRBJ1-5, with TRBD1 matching 9 bases. The CDR3 has 14 amino acids. Germline-derived CDR1 and CDR2 are MDHEN and SYDVKM. V trimming: 6 bases; J trimming: 7 bases; junction bases outside the gene matches: 7. The CDR3 is CASSSTGGEQPQHF. The CDR3 DNA reads TGTGCCAGCAGCTCGACAGGGGGGGAACAGCCCCAGCATTTT.

This clone was observed a handful of times. The chain is built from TRBV7-6 and TRBJ2-7; possible D gene TRBD2, 6 bases. Trimming took 1 base from V and 2 from J, leaving 24 bases between them. CDR3 length: 19 amino acids. Per the germline V gene, CDR1 is SGHVS and CDR2 is FNYEAQ. The CDR3 is CASSLGGLGSSGPAYEQYF. For the CDR3, the DNA is TGTGCCAGCAGCTTAGGAGGGTTGGGGTCCAGCGGGCCGGCCTACGAGCAGTACTTC. The full variable domain, rest sourced from reference TRBV7-6 and TRBJ2-7, is GAGVSQSPRYKVTKRGQDVALRCDPISGHVSLYWYRQALGQGPEFLTYFNYEAQQDKSGLPNDRFSAERPEGSISTLTIQRTEQRDSAMYRCASSLGGLGSSGPAYEQYFGPGTRLTVT.

The V and J genes are TRBV2 and TRBJ2-5, with D possibly being TRBD2 (6 bases). Trimming took 7 bases from V and 5 from J, leaving 20 bases between them. The CDR3 spans 15 residues. CDR1 is SNHLY and CDR2 is FYNNEI in the germline V gene. The chain's CDR3 is CASTPTGGVGETQYF. CDR3 nucleotide sequence: TGTGCCAGCACGCCGACTGGAGGGGTCGGCGAGACCCAGTACTTC.

The chain uses TRBV10-3 and TRBJ1-3, with D possibly being TRBD1 (5 bases). The V gene lost 10 bases and the J gene lost 3 bases, with 25 bases spanning the gap. This CDR3 is 17 amino acids long. CDR1 and CDR2 (germline): ENHRY, SYGVKD. In nucleotides, the CDR3 is TGTGCCAGCAGCCGAAGAGTGACAGTCAGTAATGGAAACACCATATATTTT. Protein: CASSRRVTVSNGNTIYF.

This rearrangement joins TRBV10-3 to TRBJ1-5; 9 bases line up with TRBD1. The CDR3 consists of 15 residues. Germline-derived CDR1 and CDR2 are ENHRY and SYGVKD. Trimming at V came to 4 bases and at J to 0 bases, leaving 1 base not matched to a gene. CDR3 coding DNA: TGTGCCATCAGTGCACAGGGGGCTAGCAATCAGCCCCAGCATTTT. Amino acids: CAISAQGASNQPQHF.

The chain joins TRBV6-1 to TRBJ2-3, with 7 bases fitting TRBD1. J gave up 2 bases and V 4 bases, and 21 bases lay outside the gene matches. CDR1 and CDR2 from the germline V gene are MNHNS and SASEGT. The CDR3 length is 20 residues. CDR3 sequence reads: CASSAFDRADQGPFTDTQYF. The CDR3 DNA sequence: TGTGCCAGCAGTGCCTTCGACAGGGCCGACCAGGGGCCTTTCACAGATACGCAGTATTTT.

The rearrangement uses TRBV28 and TRBJ2-7, with D possibly matching TRBD1 (5 bases). The length of the CDR3 is 14 residues. CDR1 and CDR2 from the germline V gene are MDHEN and SYDVKM. V was cut by 4 bases and J by 2 bases, with 12 bases left in between. The CDR3 loop reads CASSWIDSPYEQYF. The CDR3 bases are TGTGCCAGCAGTTGGATAGACAGTCCCTACGAGCAGTACTTC.